Below are 20 T cell receptor beta chains sequenced from a single sample in a study of T cells in Graves' hyperthyroidism and ophthalmopathy (dated by TCRdb to the late 2010s). The method was multiplex PCR. These reads were obtained on an Illumina HiSeq 2000. The TCR beta CDR3 regions were amplified from RNA transcripts. The first round of RT-PCR for the TCR CDR3 was performed with the HTBI primer set and the Qiagen OneStep RT-PCR kit. TCRdb cleaned the public reads at Q25 with fastp, built clones with MiXCR and kept in-frame beta chains. A single entry per CDR3 protein holds the most common genes and DNA from its merged rows. The sample records around 240,000 distinct CDR3 sequences, around 15% of which are singletons. The leading ten clones occupy approximately 30% of the sample. The sequencing sample was made of blood. These receptors were collected from a woman under 30 with Graves' ophthalmopathy.

CDR3 DNA: TGCGCCAGCAGTGGTCTAGCTGAAGGGACCGGGGAGCTGTTTTTT. It is translated as CASSGLAEGTGELFF. The V call is TRBV10-2, the J call TRBJ2-2; D is possibly TRBD2 (5 bases). Germline lookup yields CDR1 WSHSY and CDR2 SAAADI. The V end was cut by 4 bases, the J end by 5 bases, with 14 bases between. CDR3 length: 15 amino acids.

Many counts were recorded for this clonotype. The rearrangement uses TRBV2 and TRBJ1-5; D is ambiguous. V lost 1 base and J lost 3, with 7 bases in between. Germline V gene data show CDR1 as SNHLY and CDR2 as FYNNEI. The CDR3 has 14 amino acids. The chain's CDR3 is CASSEDSPNQPQHF. The CDR3 DNA reads as TGTGCCAGCAGTGAAGACAGTCCCAATCAGCCCCAGCATTTT.

The table lists this clonotype with a few counts. The chain has TRBV14 and TRBJ1-2; D gene ambiguous. The CDR3 sequence is 13 residues long. The germline CDR1 and CDR2 sequences are SGHDN and FVKESK. V was shortened by 2 bases and J by 2 bases, with 6 bases between the two germline ends. The chain's CDR3 is CASSQSRNYGYTF. CDR3 coding DNA: TGTGCCAGCAGCCAATCCAGGAACTATGGCTACACCTTC.

About this clonotype itself: One end of the junction varies from germline; a read error may be responsible. The J gene is TRBJ1-1, the V gene TRBV28; perhaps TRBD1 as D (5 bases). Germline CDR1 MDHEN, CDR2 SYDVKM. The CDR3 contains 15 residues. As DNA, the CDR3 is TGTGCCAGCTGTTTGCGCCTCCAGGGCCGCACTGAAGCTTTCTTT. It translates to CASCLRLQGRTEAFF.

The chain uses TRBV28 and TRBJ2-7; D is perhaps TRBD1 or TRBD2 (5 bases each). Trimming took off 3 bases at V and 0 bases at J, with 12 bases between the two ends. Germline lookup yields CDR1 MDHEN and CDR2 SYDVKM. The CDR3 contains 15 residues. The CDR3 is CASSFGAAASYEQYF. The DNA of the CDR3 is TGTGCCAGCAGTTTCGGGGCAGCAGCCTCCTACGAGCAGTACTTC.

This clonotype has a count of ten or more. V usage is TRBV7-2 and J usage is TRBJ2-7; D is possibly TRBD2 (6 bases). Trimming removed 3 bases at V and 3 bases at J, with 9 bases between. Germline CDR1 is SGHTA and CDR2 is FQGNSA. The CDR3 contains 13 residues. CDR3 loop: CASSFSRGYEQYF. CDR3 bases: TGTGCCAGCAGCTTTTCGCGGGGCTACGAGCAGTACTTC. Together with reference TRBV7-2 and TRBJ2-7, the CDR3 gives the full variable domain: GAGVSQSPSNKVTEKGKDVELRCDPISGHTALYWYRQSLGQGLEFLIYFQGNSAPDKSGLPSDRFSAERTGGSVSTLTIQRTQQEDSAVYLCASSFSRGYEQYFGPGTRLTVT.

This clonotype was counted many times. The chain has TRBV14 and TRBJ1-1; D ambiguous. Germline loops: CDR1 SGHDN, CDR2 FVKESK. The CDR3 contains 15 residues. V shed 4 bases and J shed 3 bases, with 15 bases lying between them. DNA for the CDR3: TGTGCCAGCAGCCCAGCCGCCCATGAGTACACTGAAGCTTTCTTT. Residues: CASSPAAHEYTEAFF.

This clonotype was counted a single time. This may be a read error, as it is one base from a much larger clone. The CDR3 coding sequence is TGTGCCAGTAGTGTATCGACAGTGTATAACTATGGCTACACCTTC. Protein sequence: CASSVSTVYNYGYTF. The chain carries TRBV19 and TRBJ1-2; tentatively, D is TRBD1 (5 bases). Trimming took off 5 bases at V and 1 base at J, with 14 bases between the two ends. CDR3 size: 15 residues. Germline loops: CDR1 LNHDA, CDR2 SQIVND (reference sequence).

This chain links TRBV12-3 or TRBV12-4 with TRBJ2-3, with 13 nucleotides matching TRBD2. The V and J ends lost 5 bases and 1 base, in that order; junction bases with no gene match: 9. The CDR3 is 18 amino acids. The CDR3 DNA is TGTGCCAGCAGTCCCGGGACTAGCGGGGAGGGGGGCACAGATACGCAGTATTTT. It encodes CASSPGTSGEGGTDTQYF.

V usage is TRBV7-6 and J usage is TRBJ1-5; 7 nucleotides agree with TRBD1. There are 18 residues in the CDR3. Germline loops: CDR1 SGHVS, CDR2 FNYEAQ. After removal of 4 bases from V and 9 bases from J, the junction contained 21 bases not matched to a gene. DNA of the CDR3: TGTGCCAGCAGCTCACGCCGGGACAGCCTCTCATATTTTGCGCCCCAGCATTTT. This gives the protein CASSSRRDSLSYFAPQHF. Together with reference TRBV7-6 and TRBJ1-5, the CDR3 gives the full variable domain: GAGVSQSPRYKVTKRGQDVALRCDPISGHVSLYWYRQALGQGPEFLTYFNYEAQQDKSGLPNDRFSAERPEGSISTLTIQRTEQRDSAMYRCASSSRRDSLSYFAPQHFGDGTRLSIL.

The gene calls are TRBV20-1 and TRBJ2-1; 9 nucleotides line up with TRBD2. V was clipped by 0 bases and J by 9 bases; unmatched bases: 9. Germline V lookup: CDR1 DFQATT, CDR2 SNEGSKA (reference sequence). The CDR3 extends over 15 amino acids. CDR3 residues: CSARDDGGRAAEQFF. The CDR3 DNA reads TGCAGTGCTAGAGACGATGGCGGGAGGGCCGCTGAGCAGTTCTTC.

This clonotype was seen at least ten times. The rearrangement links TRBV20-1 to TRBJ2-5, with no clear D. Germline assignment: CDR1 DFQATT and CDR2 SNEGSKA (reference sequence). This CDR3 is built from 14 residues. Trimming shortened V by 6 bases and J by 5 bases, and 19 bases separated the two germline ends. The CDR3 coding sequence is TGCAGTGCCCCACGGCGCAGGTCAGCGGAGACCCAGTACTTC. Its protein product is CSAPRRRSAETQYF.

The chain combines TRBV20-1 with TRBJ1-1, with 11 bases identical to TRBD1. The V gene end was trimmed by 5 bases and the J gene end by 3 bases; junction bases not matched to a gene: 5. The CDR3 totals 14 residues. CDR1 is DFQATT and CDR2 is SNEGSKA in the germline V gene (reference sequence). The CDR3 sequence is CSAVPGQGDTEAFF. The CDR3 nucleotides read TGCAGTGCTGTCCCGGGACAGGGGGACACTGAAGCTTTCTTT.

This clonotype appeared many times. V usage is TRBV18 and J usage is TRBJ2-3; the D gene is possibly TRBD2 (5 bases). Germline V CDR1 and CDR2: KGHSH, LQKENI. This CDR3 spans 15 amino acids. V lost 3 bases and J 2 bases, leaving 12 bases between the germline ends. CDR3 DNA sequence: TGTGCCAGCTCACCCAATTGGGGAGACACAGATACGCAGTATTTT. It translates to CASSPNWGDTDTQYF.

This clonotype occurred many times. Written as DNA, the CDR3 is TGTGCCTGGAGTACAGGCTACGAGCAGTACTTC. Its protein product is CAWSTGYEQYF. The chain employs TRBV30 and TRBJ2-7; maybe TRBD1 (5 bases). The CDR3 has 11 residues. Germline values: CDR1 GTSNPN, CDR2 SVGIG (reference sequence). Trimming took 2 bases from V and 3 from J, leaving 5 bases between them. Complete variable domain (other parts from reference TRBV30 and TRBJ2-7): SQTIHQWPATLVQPVGSPLSLECTVEGTSNPNLYWYRQAAGRGLQLLFYSVGIGQISSEVPQNLSASRPQDRQFILSSKKLLLSDSGFYLCAWSTGYEQYFGPGTRLTVT.

This clonotype was counted ten times or more. V gene TRBV11-2 combines with J gene TRBJ1-2; no clear D gene. The V gene's germline CDR1 is SGHAT and CDR2 FQNNGV. Deletions cut 2 bases from V and 4 bases from J, with 8 bases between. The length of the CDR3 is 13 residues. The CDR3 protein is CASSLREAYGYTF. The CDR3 nucleotides are TGTGCCAGCAGCTTAAGGGAAGCCTATGGCTACACCTTC.

The table lists this clonotype with many counts. The CDR3 loop is CASSPIAGGAYEQYF. The CDR3 bases are TGTGCCAGCAGCCCCATAGCGGGAGGGGCCTACGAGCAGTACTTC. J is TRBJ2-7 and V is TRBV9, with 11 bases that match TRBD2. CDR1 is SGDLS, CDR2 YYNGEE, per germline. The CDR3 length is 15 residues. J was trimmed by 2 bases and V by 4 bases; bases with no gene match: 5.

The sample holds many counts of this clonotype. This sequence joins TRBV28 and TRBJ2-1; D remains ambiguous. The V gene lost 3 bases and the J gene lost 4 bases, with 13 bases spanning the gap. CDR1 is MDHEN, CDR2 SYDVKM, per germline. CDR3 length equals 15 residues. The DNA of the CDR3 is TGTGCCAGCAGTTTTTCGCCAGGAGCTTACAATGAGCAGTTCTTC. Its protein is CASSFSPGAYNEQFF. The full variable domain, in which reference TRBV28 and TRBJ2-1 provide the parts outside the CDR3, is DVKVTQSSRYLVKRTGEKVFLECVQDMDHENMFWYRQDPGLGLRLIYFSYDVKMKEKGDIPEGYSVSREKKERFSLILESASTNQTSMYLCASSFSPGAYNEQFFGPGTRLTVL.

This clonotype was picked up many times. The chain carries TRBV28 and TRBJ2-1; no definite D call. Germline V CDR1 and CDR2: MDHEN, SYDVKM. The CDR3 consists of 15 residues. The V end was cut by 3 bases, the J end by 3 bases, with 12 bases between. The CDR3 loop reads CASSFRPSNYNEQFF. As DNA, the CDR3 is TGTGCCAGCAGTTTTAGGCCATCTAACTACAATGAGCAGTTCTTC.

This clonotype turned up a few times. The chain combines TRBV28 with TRBJ2-3; 13 positions match TRBD2. J gave up 2 bases and V 6 bases, and 2 bases lay outside the gene matches. This CDR3 spans 15 amino acids. Germline CDR1 reads MDHEN; CDR2 reads SYDVKM. The CDR3 DNA follows: TGTGCCAGCAGGACTAGCGGGGGGTCCACAGATACGCAGTATTTT. It specifies CASRTSGGSTDTQYF.